The entry below describes one T cell receptor beta chain. Germline V gives CDR1 SGHVS, CDR2 FNYEAQ. Trimming cost V 5 bases and J 1 base, with 11 bases left between them. The CDR3 length is 14 residues. Investigators performed immunoSEQ version v3.0 at survey level. Sequencing was designed to cover roughly 40,000-50,000 T-cell genomes in each sample. Some clones are missing from TCRdb's copy, which holds only in-frame ones; the method was immunoSEQ multiplex PCR. Here the sample spans just under 35,000 clones, more than 75% being singletons. This sample is drawn from a study of long-term antiretroviral therapy in people with HIV.

This chain connects TRBV7-6 to TRBJ2-5; no clear D gene. The specimen was unsorted PBMCs, collected 2.8 years before starting antiretroviral therapy. The source of this sequence is a woman between 25 and 40 years old with HIV. The CDR3 spells CASSLWDSQETQYF. CDR3 in DNA: TGTGCCAGCAGCCTCTGGGATAGCCAAGAGACCCAGTACTTC.